Listed below are T cell receptor beta chains from one sample, sequenced in a study of shared clonotypes between healthy human individuals. Data came from immunoSEQ multiplex PCR; TCRdb stores just in-frame clones and leaves some out. There are a few hundred thousand clones in the sample; more than 70% occur only once, and about 12% lies in the top ten. Sample: PBMCs. Receptor source: a middle-aged woman in good health. Some clones in this sample may be carry-over from other donors' samples. Each CDR3 is given with its conserved first and last residue. The D gene is left open where the match is weak. Expanded clones are given a class, and other clones once, few, many or no size at all.

d_call	v_call	clone_size	j_call	cdr3_nt	cdr3_aa
NA	TRBV7-2	NA	TRBJ1-1	TGTGCCAGCAGCTTATTTGGGGGTAGTGACACTGAAGCTTTCTTT	CASSLFGGSDTEAFF
TRBD1	TRBV29-1	few	TRBJ1-4	TGCAGCGTCCAACTGGGACAGTCGAATGAAAAACTGTTTTTT	CSVQLGQSNEKLFF
NA	TRBV29-1	NA	TRBJ2-6	TGCAGCGTCCTAGGAACCTCTGGGGCCAACGTCCTGACTTTC	CSVLGTSGANVLTF
TRBD2	TRBV4-2	many	TRBJ2-7	TGTGCCAGCAGCCAAGATGGGACTAGCGGGAGTTCAGAGCAGTACTTC	CASSQDGTSGSSEQYF
TRBD2	TRBV4-3	NA	TRBJ2-1	TGCGCCAGCAGCCAAGAGGCTAGCGGGGGGGGCTACAATGAGCAGTTCTTC	CASSQEASGGGYNEQFF
TRBD2	TRBV28	NA	TRBJ2-5	TGTGCCAGCAGTCCCGCCGGGACTAGCGGGGGCCACCAAGAGACCCAGTACTTC	CASSPAGTSGGHQETQYF
TRBD2	TRBV7-3	NA	TRBJ2-1	TGTGCCAGCAGCTTTTTATCTAGCGGGAGTGGCAATGAGCAGTTCTTC	CASSFLSSGSGNEQFF
NA	TRBV7-3	many	TRBJ2-1	TGTGCCAGCAGCGCCCGACTAAATGAGCAGTTCTTC	CASSARLNEQFF
NA	TRBV5-4	once	TRBJ1-2	TGTGCCAGCAGCTCAGATAAATATGGCTACACCTTC	CASSSDKYGYTF
TRBD1	TRBV18	once	TRBJ1-4	TGTGCCAGCTCACCGGCAGGGGGCCTTAATGAAAAACTGTTTTTT	CASSPAGGLNEKLFF
NA	TRBV28	NA	TRBJ2-3	TGTGCCAGCAGTTTATTCGAAGCAGATACGCAGTATTTT	CASSLFEADTQYF
NA	TRBV7-9	NA	TRBJ2-6	TGTGCCAGCAGCTTGTTGACAGCAAGGGGGGCCGGGGCCAACGTCCTGACTTTC	CASSLLTARGAGANVLTF
NA	TRBV30	NA	TRBJ2-3	TGTGCCTGGGCAGGGGGAGGGTATGGAGGGCCAGATACGCAGTATTTT	CAWAGGGYGGPDTQYF
NA	TRBV5-1	NA	TRBJ2-1	TGCGCCAGCAGCTTCCAGGGACACCCAAGTGTCTACAATGAGCAGTTCTTC	CASSFQGHPSVYNEQFF
NA	TRBV11-2	NA	TRBJ2-5	TGTGCCAGCACTTCGATAGGGGGTTCGGAGACCCAGTACTTC	CASTSIGGSETQYF
NA	TRBV5-4	NA	TRBJ2-1	TGTGCCAGCAGCTTGATCGGCTCCTACAATGAGCAGTTCTTC	CASSLIGSYNEQFF
NA	TRBV7-9	many	TRBJ2-7	TGTGCCAGCAGCTTAGACGCTTGGTCCTACGAGCAGTACTTC	CASSLDAWSYEQYF
TRBD2	TRBV7-3	few	TRBJ2-1	TGTGCCAGCAGCCAGGCTGGGGTAGCGGGAGTTTCAAATGAGCAGTTCTTC	CASSQAGVAGVSNEQFF
NA	TRBV5-1	NA	TRBJ1-4	TGCGCCAGCAGCTTGGGGCCAGGAGATGAAAAACTGTTTTTT	CASSLGPGDEKLFF
NA	TRBV7-3	NA	TRBJ2-1	TGTGCCAGCAGCTTAGGTCGAGCGGGCGGAACGACGGGAGATGAGCAGTTCTTC	CASSLGRAGGTTGDEQFF
TRBD2	TRBV5-6	NA	TRBJ2-1	TGTGCCAGCAGCTTGGGCCTAGCGGGAGGATCGGTTACTCCCAATGAGCAGTTCTTC	CASSLGLAGGSVTPNEQFF
NA	TRBV6-5	NA	TRBJ1-2	TGTGCCAGCAGTTACGACCTGTATGGCTACACCTTC	CASSYDLYGYTF
NA	TRBV9	NA	TRBJ2-7	TGTGCCAGCAGCCCTCAGGCGGGTAGCGGAGTCTCCTACGAGCAGTACTTC	CASSPQAGSGVSYEQYF
NA	TRBV4-3	NA	TRBJ1-2	TGCGCCAGCAGCCAAGATTTAGGGCAGGAGGGCTACACCTTC	CASSQDLGQEGYTF
TRBD2	TRBV29-1	NA	TRBJ2-7	TGCAGCGCTTCGACTAGCGGGGCATCCTACGAGCAGTACTTC	CSASTSGASYEQYF
NA	TRBV7-8	NA	TRBJ1-2	TGTGCCAGCAGCGTCACAGCATACTATGGCTACACCTTC	CASSVTAYYGYTF
TRBD1	TRBV5-1	NA	TRBJ1-1	TGCGCCAGCAGCTTGGTATCAGGGGGCCATACTGAAGCTTTCTTT	CASSLVSGGHTEAFF
TRBD2	TRBV7-2	NA	TRBJ2-3	TGTGCCAGCAGCCAGACTAGCGGGCCAGATACGCAGTATTTT	CASSQTSGPDTQYF
NA	TRBV2	NA	TRBJ2-7	TGTGCCAGCTGGTGGGGCTCCACGGCCTACGAGCAGTACTTC	CASWWGSTAYEQYF
NA	TRBV18	NA	TRBJ1-4	TGTGCCAGCTCAAATCTACCGGGACGGCAAAATGAAAAACTGTTTTTT	CASSNLPGRQNEKLFF
NA	TRBV27	NA	TRBJ2-7	TGTGCCAGCAGACCAGCTCCCCACAGGGAGGGACCTTACGAGCAGTACTTC	CASRPAPHREGPYEQYF
NA	TRBV7-9	NA	TRBJ2-1	TGTGCCAGCAGCAGCGGACCCTTCCCCTACAATGAGCAGTTCTTC	CASSSGPFPYNEQFF
TRBD1	TRBV6-1	NA	TRBJ2-1	TGTGCCAGCAGTGTAGACAGGGGGCTCTACAATGAGCAGTTCTTC	CASSVDRGLYNEQFF
TRBD2	TRBV27	once	TRBJ2-1	TGTGCCAGCAGGGGGACTAGCGGGAAGTTGGCTGTCGAGCAGTTCTTC	CASRGTSGKLAVEQFF
TRBD1	TRBV19	NA	TRBJ1-4	TGTGCCAGTAGAGACGGGACAGCTACCTTTAATGAAAAACTGTTTTTT	CASRDGTATFNEKLFF
TRBD1	TRBV5-1	NA	TRBJ2-2	TGCGCCAGCAGCCGGGGACAGGGGAACACCGGGGAGCTGTTTTTT	CASSRGQGNTGELFF
NA	TRBV7-3	NA	TRBJ2-1	TGTGCCAGCAGCCCCGGGCCTTCCTACAATGAGCAGTTCTTC	CASSPGPSYNEQFF
NA	TRBV6-6	many	TRBJ2-7	TGTGCCAGCAGTTACACCCCGCGGGAGCAGTACTTC	CASSYTPREQYF
NA	TRBV11-2	NA	TRBJ2-7	TGTGCCAGCAGCCCCGACGGGGCAGGGGCCTACGAGCAGTACTTC	CASSPDGAGAYEQYF
NA	TRBV4-1	NA	TRBJ2-2	TGCGCCAGCAGCCAAGTACCCCCGAACGGGCCCGGGGAGCTGTTTTTT	CASSQVPPNGPGELFF
TRBD2	TRBV7-9	NA	TRBJ2-7	TGTGCCAGCAGCCCTAGCGGTCGCTCCTACGAGCAGTACTTC	CASSPSGRSYEQYF
NA	TRBV21-1	NA	TRBJ2-7	TGTGCCAGCAGCAGATATAGCGGGGTCACCTCGTACGAGCAGTACTTC	CASSRYSGVTSYEQYF
NA	TRBV6-6	few	TRBJ1-5	TGTGCCAGCAGACCGTTCGGTCAGCCGGCCCAGCATTTT	CASRPFGQPAQHF
TRBD2	TRBV4-1	NA	TRBJ2-3	TGCGCCAGCAGCCAACAGCGGGAGTTAAATACGCAGTATTTT	CASSQQRELNTQYF
TRBD2	TRBV10-2	many	TRBJ2-7	TGCGCCAGCAGACTCACTAGCGAGTACGAGCAGTACTTC	CASRLTSEYEQYF
NA	TRBV30	NA	TRBJ2-5	TGTGCCTGGAGTCAACGGTCGGAGACCCAGTACTTC	CAWSQRSETQYF
NA	TRBV18	NA	TRBJ1-1	TGTGCCAGCTCACGAGGGACTCAGGTGAGGACTGAAGCTTTCTTT	CASSRGTQVRTEAFF
TRBD1	TRBV7-3	NA	TRBJ2-7	TGTGCCAGCAGCCCAGCAGGGGGAGCCTACGAGCAGTACTTC	CASSPAGGAYEQYF
NA	TRBV15	NA	TRBJ2-7	TGTGCCACCAGCAGACCAGACTCCTACGAGCAGTACTTC	CATSRPDSYEQYF
TRBD1	TRBV6-5	NA	TRBJ1-1	TGTGCCAGCACCCCAGGGACAGGCGAGAACACTGAAGCTTTCTTT	CASTPGTGENTEAFF
NA	TRBV10-2	NA	TRBJ1-2	TGCGCCAGCAGTGAGTCGACACTCACTCATGGCTACACCTTC	CASSESTLTHGYTF
NA	TRBV19	NA	TRBJ1-4	TGTGCCAGTAGTAGAGGGGACCTTAATGAAAAACTGTTTTTT	CASSRGDLNEKLFF
TRBD1	TRBV28	NA	TRBJ1-2	TGTGCCAGCAGCTTGGGACAGTTCTATGGCTACACCTTC	CASSLGQFYGYTF